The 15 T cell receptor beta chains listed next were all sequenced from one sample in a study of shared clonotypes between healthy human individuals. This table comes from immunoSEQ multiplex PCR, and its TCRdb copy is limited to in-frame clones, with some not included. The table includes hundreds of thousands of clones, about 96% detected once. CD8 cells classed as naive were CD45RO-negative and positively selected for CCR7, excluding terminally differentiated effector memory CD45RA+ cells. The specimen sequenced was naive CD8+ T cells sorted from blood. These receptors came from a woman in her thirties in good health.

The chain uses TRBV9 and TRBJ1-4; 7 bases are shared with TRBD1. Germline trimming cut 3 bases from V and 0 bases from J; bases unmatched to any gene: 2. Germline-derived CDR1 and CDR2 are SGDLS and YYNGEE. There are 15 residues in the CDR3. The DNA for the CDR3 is TGTGCCAGCAGCGAAACAGGGGCAACTAATGAAAAACTGTTTTTT. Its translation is CASSETGATNEKLFF.

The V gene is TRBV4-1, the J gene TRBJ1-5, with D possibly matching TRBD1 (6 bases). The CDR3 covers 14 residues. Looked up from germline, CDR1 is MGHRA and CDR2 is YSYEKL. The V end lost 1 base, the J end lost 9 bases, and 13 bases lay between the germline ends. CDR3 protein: CASSQGDGQSPQHF. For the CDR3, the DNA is TGCGCCAGCAGCCAAGGGGACGGACAGTCGCCCCAGCATTTT.

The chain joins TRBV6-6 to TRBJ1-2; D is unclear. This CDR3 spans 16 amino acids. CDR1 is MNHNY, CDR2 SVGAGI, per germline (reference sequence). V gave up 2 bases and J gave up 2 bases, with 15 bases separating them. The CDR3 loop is CASSYPRPEPNYGYTF. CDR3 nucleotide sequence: TGTGCCAGCAGTTACCCTCGCCCCGAACCGAACTATGGCTACACCTTC.

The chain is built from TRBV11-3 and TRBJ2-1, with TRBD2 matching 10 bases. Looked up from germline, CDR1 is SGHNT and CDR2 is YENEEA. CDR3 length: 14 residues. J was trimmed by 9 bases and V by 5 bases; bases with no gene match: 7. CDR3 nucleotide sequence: TGTGCCAGCAGCCCCGGGACTAGCGCCTCTGAGCAGTTCTTC. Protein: CASSPGTSASEQFF.

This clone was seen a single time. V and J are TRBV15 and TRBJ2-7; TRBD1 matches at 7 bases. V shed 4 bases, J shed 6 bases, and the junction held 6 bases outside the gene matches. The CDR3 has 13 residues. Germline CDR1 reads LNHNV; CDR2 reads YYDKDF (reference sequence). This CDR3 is CATSKIRGSEQYF. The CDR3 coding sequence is TGTGCCACCAGCAAAATCAGGGGGTCCGAGCAGTACTTC.

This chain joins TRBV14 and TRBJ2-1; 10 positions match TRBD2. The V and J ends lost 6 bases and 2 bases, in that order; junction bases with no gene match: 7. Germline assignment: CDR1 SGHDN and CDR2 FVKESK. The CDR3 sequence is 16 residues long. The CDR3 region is CASSLLAGLPYNEQFF. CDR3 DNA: TGTGCCAGCAGTCTACTAGCGGGGCTCCCCTACAATGAGCAGTTCTTC. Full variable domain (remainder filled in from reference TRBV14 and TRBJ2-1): EAGVTQFPSHSVIEKGQTVTLRCDPISGHDNLYWYRRVMGKEIKFLLHFVKESKQDESGMPNNRFLAERTGGTYSTLKVQPAELEDSGVYFCASSLLAGLPYNEQFFGPGTRLTVL.

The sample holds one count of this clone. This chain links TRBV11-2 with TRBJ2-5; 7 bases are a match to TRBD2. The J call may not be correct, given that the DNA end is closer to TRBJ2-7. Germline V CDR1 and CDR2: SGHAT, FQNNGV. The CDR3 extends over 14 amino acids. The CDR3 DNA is TGTGCCAGCAGCTTCGAGCGGGGACCCTACGAGCAGTACTTC. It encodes CASSFERGPYEQYF.

This CDR3 is CASSQGSGRGSEAFF. The DNA of the CDR3 is TGTGCCAGCAGCCAGGGGTCAGGGAGGGGTTCTGAAGCTTTCTTT. The chain employs TRBV7-9 and TRBJ1-1, with a possible D match to TRBD1 (6 bases). Deletions cut 5 bases from V and 6 bases from J, with 19 bases between. The germline V gene has CDR1 SEHNR and CDR2 FQNEAQ (reference sequence). The CDR3 loop spans 15 amino acids. Full variable domain (remainder filled in from reference TRBV7-9 and TRBJ1-1): DTGVSQNPRHKITKRGQNVTFRCDPISEHNRLYWYRQTLGQGPEFLTYFQNEAQLEKSRLLSDRFSAERPKGSFSTLEIQRTEQGDSAMYLCASSQGSGRGSEAFFGQGTRLTVV.

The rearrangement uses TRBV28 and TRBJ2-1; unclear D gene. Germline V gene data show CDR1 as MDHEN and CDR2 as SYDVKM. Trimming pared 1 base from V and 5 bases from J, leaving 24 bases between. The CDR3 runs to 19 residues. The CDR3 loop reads CASSLYLAAEFELDNEQFF. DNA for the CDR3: TGTGCCAGCAGTTTATATTTAGCCGCGGAGTTCGAATTAGACAATGAGCAGTTCTTC. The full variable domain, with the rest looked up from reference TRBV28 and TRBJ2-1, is DVKVTQSSRYLVKRTGEKVFLECVQDMDHENMFWYRQDPGLGLRLIYFSYDVKMKEKGDIPEGYSVSREKKERFSLILESASTNQTSMYLCASSLYLAAEFELDNEQFFGPGTRLTVL.

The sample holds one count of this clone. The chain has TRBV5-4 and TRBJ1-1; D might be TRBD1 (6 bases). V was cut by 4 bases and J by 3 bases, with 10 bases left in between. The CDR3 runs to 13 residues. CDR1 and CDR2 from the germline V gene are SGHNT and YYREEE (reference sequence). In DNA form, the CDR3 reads TGTGCCAGCAGCCTCGGACAGTACACTGAAGCTTTCTTT. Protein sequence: CASSLGQYTEAFF.

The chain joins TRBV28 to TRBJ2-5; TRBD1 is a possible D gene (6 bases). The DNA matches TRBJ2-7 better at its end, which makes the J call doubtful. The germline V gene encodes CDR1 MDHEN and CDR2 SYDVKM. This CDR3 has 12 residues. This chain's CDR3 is CASSLQGAEQYF. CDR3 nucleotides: TGTGCCAGCAGTCTACAGGGCGCCGAGCAGTACTTC.

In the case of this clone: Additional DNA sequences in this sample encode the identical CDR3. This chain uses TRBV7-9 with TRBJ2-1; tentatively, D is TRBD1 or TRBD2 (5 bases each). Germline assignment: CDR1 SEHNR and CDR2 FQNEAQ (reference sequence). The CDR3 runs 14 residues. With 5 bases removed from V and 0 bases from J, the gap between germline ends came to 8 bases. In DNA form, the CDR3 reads TGTGCCAGCAGCCCAGGGACCTCCTACAATGAGCAGTTCTTC. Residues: CASSPGTSYNEQFF. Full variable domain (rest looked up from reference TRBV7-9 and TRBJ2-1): DTGVSQNPRHKITKRGQNVTFRCDPISEHNRLYWYRQTLGQGPEFLTYFQNEAQLEKSRLLSDRFSAERPKGSFSTLEIQRTEQGDSAMYLCASSPGTSYNEQFFGPGTRLTVL.

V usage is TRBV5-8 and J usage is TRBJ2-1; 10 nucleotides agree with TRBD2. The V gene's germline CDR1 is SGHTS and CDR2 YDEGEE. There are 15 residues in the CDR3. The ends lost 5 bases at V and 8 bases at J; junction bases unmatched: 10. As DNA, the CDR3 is TGTGCCAGCAGACCGGGACTAGCGCCAGGGGATGAGCAGTTCTTC. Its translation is CASRPGLAPGDEQFF.

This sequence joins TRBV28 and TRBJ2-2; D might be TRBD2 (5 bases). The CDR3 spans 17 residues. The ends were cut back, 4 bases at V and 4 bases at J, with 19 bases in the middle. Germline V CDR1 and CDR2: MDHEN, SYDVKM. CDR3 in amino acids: CASSSASGSLRTGELFF. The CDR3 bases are TGTGCCAGCAGTTCTGCGAGCGGCTCCTTGCGCACCGGGGAGCTGTTTTTT.

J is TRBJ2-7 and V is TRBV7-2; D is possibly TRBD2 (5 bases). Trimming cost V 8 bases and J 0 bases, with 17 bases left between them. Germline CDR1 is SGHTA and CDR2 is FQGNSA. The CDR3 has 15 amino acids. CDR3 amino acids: CASFPGVGSSYEQYF. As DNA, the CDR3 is TGTGCCAGCTTCCCCGGAGTGGGGAGCTCCTACGAGCAGTACTTC.